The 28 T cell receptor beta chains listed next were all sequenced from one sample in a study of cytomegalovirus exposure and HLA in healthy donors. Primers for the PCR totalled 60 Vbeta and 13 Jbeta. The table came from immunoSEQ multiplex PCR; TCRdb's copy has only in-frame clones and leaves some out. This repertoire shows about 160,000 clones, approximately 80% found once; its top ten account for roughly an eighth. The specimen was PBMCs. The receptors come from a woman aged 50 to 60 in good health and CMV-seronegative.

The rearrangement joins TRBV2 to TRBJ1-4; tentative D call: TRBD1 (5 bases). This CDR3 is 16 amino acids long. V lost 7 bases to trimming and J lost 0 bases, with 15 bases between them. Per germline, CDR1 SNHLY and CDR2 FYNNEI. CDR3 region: CASIALGGTTNEKLFF. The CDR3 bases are TGTGCCAGCATAGCCCTTGGGGGGACAACTAATGAAAAACTGTTTTTT.

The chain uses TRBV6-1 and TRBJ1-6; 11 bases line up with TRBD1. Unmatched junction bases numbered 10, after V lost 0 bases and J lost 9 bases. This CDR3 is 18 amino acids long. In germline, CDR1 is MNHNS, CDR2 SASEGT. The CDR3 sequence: CASSEALLGQGAGSPLHF. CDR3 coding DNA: TGTGCCAGCAGTGAAGCGCTTCTTGGACAGGGGGCCGGTTCACCCCTCCACTTT.

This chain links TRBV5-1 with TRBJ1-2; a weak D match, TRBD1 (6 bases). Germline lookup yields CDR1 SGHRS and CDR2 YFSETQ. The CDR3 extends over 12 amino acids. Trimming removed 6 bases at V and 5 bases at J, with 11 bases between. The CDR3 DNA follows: TGCGCCAGCAAGGGGGGGGAGTATGGCTACACCTTC. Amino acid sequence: CASKGGEYGYTF.

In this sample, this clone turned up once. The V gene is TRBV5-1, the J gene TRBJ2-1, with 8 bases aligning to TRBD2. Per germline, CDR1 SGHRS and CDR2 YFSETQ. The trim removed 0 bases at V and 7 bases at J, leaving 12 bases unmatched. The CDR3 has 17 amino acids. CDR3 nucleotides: TGCGCCAGCAGCTTGGACTCTAGGAGCGGGAGTGAAAATGAGCAGTTCTTC. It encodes CASSLDSRSGSENEQFF.

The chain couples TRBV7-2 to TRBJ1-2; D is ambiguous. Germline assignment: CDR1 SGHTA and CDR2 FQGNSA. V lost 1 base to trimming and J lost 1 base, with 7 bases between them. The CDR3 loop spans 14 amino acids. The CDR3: CASSLEYSNYGYTF. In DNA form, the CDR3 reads TGTGCCAGCAGCTTAGAGTACAGTAACTATGGCTACACCTTC.

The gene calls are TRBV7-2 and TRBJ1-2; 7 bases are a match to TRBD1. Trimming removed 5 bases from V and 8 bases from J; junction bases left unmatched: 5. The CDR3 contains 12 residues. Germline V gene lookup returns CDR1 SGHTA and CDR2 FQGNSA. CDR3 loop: CASSPQGSGYTF. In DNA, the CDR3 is TGTGCCAGCAGCCCACAGGGGAGCGGCTACACCTTC.

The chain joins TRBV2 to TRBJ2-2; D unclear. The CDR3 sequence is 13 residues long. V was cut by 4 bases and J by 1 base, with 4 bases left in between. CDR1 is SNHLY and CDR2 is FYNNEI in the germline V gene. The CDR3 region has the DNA TGTGCCAGCAGTGGAGTGAACACCGGGGAGCTGTTTTTT. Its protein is CASSGVNTGELFF.

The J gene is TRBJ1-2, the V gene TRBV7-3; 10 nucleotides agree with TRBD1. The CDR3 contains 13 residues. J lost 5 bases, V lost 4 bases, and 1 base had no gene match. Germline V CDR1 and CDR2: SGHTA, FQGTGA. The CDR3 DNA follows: TGTGCCAGCAGCTCGGACAGGGGGTATGGCTACACCTTC. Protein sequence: CASSSDRGYGYTF. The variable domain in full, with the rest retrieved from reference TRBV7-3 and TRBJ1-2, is GAGVSQTPSNKVTEKGKYVELRCDPISGHTALYWYRQSLGQGPEFLIYFQGTGAADDSGLPNDRFFAVRPEGSVSTLKIQRTERGDSAVYLCASSSDRGYGYTFGSGTRLTVV.

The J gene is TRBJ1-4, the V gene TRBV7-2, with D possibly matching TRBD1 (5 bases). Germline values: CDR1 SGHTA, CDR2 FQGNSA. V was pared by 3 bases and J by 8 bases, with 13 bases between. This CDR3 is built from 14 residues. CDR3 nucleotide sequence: TGTGCCAGCAGCTTGAAGGGGCTCGGGGAAAAACTGTTTTTT. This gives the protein CASSLKGLGEKLFF.

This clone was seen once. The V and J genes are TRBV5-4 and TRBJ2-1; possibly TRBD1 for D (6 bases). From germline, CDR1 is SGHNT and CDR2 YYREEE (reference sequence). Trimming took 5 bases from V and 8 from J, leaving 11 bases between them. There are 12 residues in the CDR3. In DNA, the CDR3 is TGTGCCAGCAGTCCAGGGGACCATGAGCAGTTCTTC. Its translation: CASSPGDHEQFF.

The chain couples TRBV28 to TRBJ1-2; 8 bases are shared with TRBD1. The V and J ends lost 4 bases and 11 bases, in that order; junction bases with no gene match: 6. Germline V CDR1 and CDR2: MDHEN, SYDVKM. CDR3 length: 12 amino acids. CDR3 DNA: TGTGCCAGCAGTTCTCCCGGACAGGGTTACACCTTC. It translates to CASSSPGQGYTF.

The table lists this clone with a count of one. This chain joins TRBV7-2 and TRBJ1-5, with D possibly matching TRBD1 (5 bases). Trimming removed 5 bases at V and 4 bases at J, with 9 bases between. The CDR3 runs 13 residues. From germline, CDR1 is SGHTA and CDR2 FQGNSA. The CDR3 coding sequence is TGTGCCAGCAGCCCCCCAGGGAATCAGCCCCAGCATTTT. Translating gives CASSPPGNQPQHF.

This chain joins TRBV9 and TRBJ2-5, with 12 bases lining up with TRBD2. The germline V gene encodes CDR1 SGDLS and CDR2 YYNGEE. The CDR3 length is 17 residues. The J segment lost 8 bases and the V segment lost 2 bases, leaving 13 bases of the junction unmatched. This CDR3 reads CASSVTSGGRRKETQYF. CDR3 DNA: TGTGCCAGCAGCGTGACTAGCGGGGGCCGCCGTAAGGAAACCCAGTACTTC.

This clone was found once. CDR3 nucleotide sequence: TGTGCTAGTGGTTTCACTAGCGGGGGGACTCAAGAGACCCAGTACTTC. Translating it yields CASGFTSGGTQETQYF. The chain combines TRBV12-5 with TRBJ2-5; 12 bases match TRBD2. Germline V gives CDR1 LGHNT, CDR2 FRNRAP. Germline trimming cut 3 bases from V and 2 bases from J; bases unmatched to any gene: 4. The CDR3 runs to 16 residues.

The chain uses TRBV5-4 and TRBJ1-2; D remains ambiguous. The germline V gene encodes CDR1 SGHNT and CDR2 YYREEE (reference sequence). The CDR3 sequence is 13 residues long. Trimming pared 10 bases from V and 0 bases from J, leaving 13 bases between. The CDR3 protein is CAAGTVTNYGYTF. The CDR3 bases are TGTGCCGCCGGCACAGTAACTAACTATGGCTACACCTTC.

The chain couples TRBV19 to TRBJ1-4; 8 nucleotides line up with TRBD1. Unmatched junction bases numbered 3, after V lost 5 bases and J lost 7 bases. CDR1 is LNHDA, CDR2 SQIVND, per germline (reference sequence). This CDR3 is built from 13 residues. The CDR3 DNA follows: TGTGCCAGTAGTTTTACAGGGGGTGAAAAACTGTTTTTT. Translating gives CASSFTGGEKLFF.

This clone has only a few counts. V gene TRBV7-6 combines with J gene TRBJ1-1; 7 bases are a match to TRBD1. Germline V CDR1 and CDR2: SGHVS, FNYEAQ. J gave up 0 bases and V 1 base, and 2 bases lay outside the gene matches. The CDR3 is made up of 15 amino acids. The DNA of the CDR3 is TGTGCCAGCAGCTTAGACCAGGGGGTGAACACTGAAGCTTTCTTT. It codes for CASSLDQGVNTEAFF.

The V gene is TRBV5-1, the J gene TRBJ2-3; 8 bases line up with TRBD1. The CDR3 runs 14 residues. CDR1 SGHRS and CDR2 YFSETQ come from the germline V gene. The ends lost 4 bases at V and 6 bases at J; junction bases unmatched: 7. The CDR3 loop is CASSLQGAYDTQYF. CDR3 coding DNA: TGCGCCAGCAGCCTCCAGGGGGCCTACGATACGCAGTATTTT.

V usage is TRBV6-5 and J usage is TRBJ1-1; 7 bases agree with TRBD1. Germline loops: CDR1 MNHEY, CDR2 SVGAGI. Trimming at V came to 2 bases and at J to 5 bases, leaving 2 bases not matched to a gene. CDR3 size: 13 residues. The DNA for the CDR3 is TGTGCCAGCAGTTACAAACAGGGGACTGAAGCTTTCTTT. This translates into CASSYKQGTEAFF.

The CDR3 bases are TGTGCTAGTGGTTTAGTTCCCACCGGACTAGCGGGGGGGAGCTCCTACAATGAGCAGTTCTTC. Residues: CASGLVPTGLAGGSSYNEQFF. V is TRBV12-5 and J is TRBJ2-1, with 15 positions matching TRBD2. The CDR3 extends over 21 amino acids. Germline V lookup: CDR1 LGHNT, CDR2 FRNRAP. V lost 3 bases, J lost 0 bases, and 12 bases stayed unmatched.

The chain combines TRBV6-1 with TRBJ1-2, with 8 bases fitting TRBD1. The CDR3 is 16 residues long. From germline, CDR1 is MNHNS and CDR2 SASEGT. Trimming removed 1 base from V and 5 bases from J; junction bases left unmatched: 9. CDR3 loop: CASSEGQGAAGYGYTF. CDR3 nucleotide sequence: TGTGCCAGCAGTGAAGGGCAGGGGGCCGCGGGTTATGGCTACACCTTC.

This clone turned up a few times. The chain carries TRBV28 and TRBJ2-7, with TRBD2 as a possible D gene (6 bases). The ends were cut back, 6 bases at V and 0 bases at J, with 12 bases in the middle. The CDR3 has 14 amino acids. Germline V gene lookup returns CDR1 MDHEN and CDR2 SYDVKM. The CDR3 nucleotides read TGTGCCAGCAGGGGACTCGACAGCTCCTACGAGCAGTACTTC. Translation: CASRGLDSSYEQYF.

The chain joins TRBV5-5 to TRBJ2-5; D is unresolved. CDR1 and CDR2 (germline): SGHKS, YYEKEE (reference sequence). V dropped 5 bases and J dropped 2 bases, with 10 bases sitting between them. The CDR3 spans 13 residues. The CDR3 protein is CASRLVDQETQYF. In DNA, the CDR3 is TGTGCCAGCAGGCTAGTGGATCAAGAGACCCAGTACTTC.

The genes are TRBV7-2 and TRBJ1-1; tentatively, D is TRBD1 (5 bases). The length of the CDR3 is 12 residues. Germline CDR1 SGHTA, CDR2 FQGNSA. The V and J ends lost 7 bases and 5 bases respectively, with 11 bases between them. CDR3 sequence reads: CASTSQGTEAFF. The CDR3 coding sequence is TGTGCCAGCACCTCCCAGGGAACTGAAGCTTTCTTT.

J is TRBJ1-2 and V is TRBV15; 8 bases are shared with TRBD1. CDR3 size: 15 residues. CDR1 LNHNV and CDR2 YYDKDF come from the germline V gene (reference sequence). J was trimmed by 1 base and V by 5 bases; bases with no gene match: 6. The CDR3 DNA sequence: TGTGCCACCAGCGGAGGACAGGGTATTAACTATGGCTACACCTTC. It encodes CATSGGQGINYGYTF.

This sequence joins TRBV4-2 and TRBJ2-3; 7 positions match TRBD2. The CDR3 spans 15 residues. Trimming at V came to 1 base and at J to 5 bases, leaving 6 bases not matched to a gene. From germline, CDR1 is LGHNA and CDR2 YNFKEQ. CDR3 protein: CASSQAGGVGDTQYF. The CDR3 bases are TGTGCCAGCAGCCAAGCTGGGGGGGTGGGAGATACGCAGTATTTT.

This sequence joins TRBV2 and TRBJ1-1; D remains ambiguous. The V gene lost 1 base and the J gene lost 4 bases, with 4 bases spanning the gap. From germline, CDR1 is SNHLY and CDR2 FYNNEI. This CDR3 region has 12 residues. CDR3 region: CASSEGLTEAFF. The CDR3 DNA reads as TGTGCCAGCAGTGAAGGGCTCACTGAAGCTTTCTTT.

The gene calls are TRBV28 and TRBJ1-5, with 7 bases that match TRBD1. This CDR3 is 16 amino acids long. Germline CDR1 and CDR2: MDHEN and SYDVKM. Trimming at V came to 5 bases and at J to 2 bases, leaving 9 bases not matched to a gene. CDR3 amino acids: CASSLQTGPGNQPQHF. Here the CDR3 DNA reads TGTGCCAGCAGTCTCCAGACAGGGCCCGGCAATCAGCCCCAGCATTTT.